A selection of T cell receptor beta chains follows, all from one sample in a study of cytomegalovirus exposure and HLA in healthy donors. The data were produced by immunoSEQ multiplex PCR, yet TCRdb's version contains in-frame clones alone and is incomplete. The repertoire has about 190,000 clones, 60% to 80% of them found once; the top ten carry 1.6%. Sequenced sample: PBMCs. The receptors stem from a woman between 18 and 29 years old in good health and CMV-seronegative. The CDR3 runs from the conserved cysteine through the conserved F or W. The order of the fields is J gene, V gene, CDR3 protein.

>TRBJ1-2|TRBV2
CASSGSGNQDGYTF
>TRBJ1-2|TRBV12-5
CVTGGANYGYTF
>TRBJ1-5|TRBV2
CASSESGGGNQPQHF
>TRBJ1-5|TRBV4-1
CASSQELREDQPQHF
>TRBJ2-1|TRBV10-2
CASKEGGAYNEQFF
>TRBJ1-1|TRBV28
CASSVTGRVAFF
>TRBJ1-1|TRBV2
CASAATGVATEAFF
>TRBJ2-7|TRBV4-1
CASSQDLPGRAGRTAVHEQYF
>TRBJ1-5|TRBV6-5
CASRPDSLSNQPQHF
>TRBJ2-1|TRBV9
CASSRTSGSWDEQFF
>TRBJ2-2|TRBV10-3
CAISSLTSGKTGELFF
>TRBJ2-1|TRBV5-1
CASSRQSPSGAGNEQFF
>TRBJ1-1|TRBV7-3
CASSLGATGTEAFF
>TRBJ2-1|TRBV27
CASSSQDRGFYNEQFF
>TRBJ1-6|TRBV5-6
CASSLWGQGLRNSPLHF
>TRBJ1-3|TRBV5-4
CASSLGGGGGNTIYF
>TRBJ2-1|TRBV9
CASSVAGGAVNEQFF
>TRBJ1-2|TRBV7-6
CASSLSPRDRGYTF
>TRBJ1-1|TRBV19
CASSFRNTEAFF
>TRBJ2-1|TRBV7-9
CASSLGYSGNEQFF
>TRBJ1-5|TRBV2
CASSETPGQGRYSNQPQHF
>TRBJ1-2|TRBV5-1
CASSFTVSYGYTF
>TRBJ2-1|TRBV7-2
CASSLGGLPSYNEQFF
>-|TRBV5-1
CASSTTSAGGGEQYF
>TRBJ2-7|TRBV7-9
CASSLNQDLYEQYF
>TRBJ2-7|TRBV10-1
CASSETLRQGVGEQYF
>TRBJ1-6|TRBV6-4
CASRTLSGQKNSPLHF
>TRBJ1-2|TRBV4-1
CASSTGTGAFYGYTF
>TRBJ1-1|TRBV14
CASSRRDRGTEAFF
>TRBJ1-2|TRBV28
CASSPTGRGYMNYGYTF
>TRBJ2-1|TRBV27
CASSLGTGGYNEQFF